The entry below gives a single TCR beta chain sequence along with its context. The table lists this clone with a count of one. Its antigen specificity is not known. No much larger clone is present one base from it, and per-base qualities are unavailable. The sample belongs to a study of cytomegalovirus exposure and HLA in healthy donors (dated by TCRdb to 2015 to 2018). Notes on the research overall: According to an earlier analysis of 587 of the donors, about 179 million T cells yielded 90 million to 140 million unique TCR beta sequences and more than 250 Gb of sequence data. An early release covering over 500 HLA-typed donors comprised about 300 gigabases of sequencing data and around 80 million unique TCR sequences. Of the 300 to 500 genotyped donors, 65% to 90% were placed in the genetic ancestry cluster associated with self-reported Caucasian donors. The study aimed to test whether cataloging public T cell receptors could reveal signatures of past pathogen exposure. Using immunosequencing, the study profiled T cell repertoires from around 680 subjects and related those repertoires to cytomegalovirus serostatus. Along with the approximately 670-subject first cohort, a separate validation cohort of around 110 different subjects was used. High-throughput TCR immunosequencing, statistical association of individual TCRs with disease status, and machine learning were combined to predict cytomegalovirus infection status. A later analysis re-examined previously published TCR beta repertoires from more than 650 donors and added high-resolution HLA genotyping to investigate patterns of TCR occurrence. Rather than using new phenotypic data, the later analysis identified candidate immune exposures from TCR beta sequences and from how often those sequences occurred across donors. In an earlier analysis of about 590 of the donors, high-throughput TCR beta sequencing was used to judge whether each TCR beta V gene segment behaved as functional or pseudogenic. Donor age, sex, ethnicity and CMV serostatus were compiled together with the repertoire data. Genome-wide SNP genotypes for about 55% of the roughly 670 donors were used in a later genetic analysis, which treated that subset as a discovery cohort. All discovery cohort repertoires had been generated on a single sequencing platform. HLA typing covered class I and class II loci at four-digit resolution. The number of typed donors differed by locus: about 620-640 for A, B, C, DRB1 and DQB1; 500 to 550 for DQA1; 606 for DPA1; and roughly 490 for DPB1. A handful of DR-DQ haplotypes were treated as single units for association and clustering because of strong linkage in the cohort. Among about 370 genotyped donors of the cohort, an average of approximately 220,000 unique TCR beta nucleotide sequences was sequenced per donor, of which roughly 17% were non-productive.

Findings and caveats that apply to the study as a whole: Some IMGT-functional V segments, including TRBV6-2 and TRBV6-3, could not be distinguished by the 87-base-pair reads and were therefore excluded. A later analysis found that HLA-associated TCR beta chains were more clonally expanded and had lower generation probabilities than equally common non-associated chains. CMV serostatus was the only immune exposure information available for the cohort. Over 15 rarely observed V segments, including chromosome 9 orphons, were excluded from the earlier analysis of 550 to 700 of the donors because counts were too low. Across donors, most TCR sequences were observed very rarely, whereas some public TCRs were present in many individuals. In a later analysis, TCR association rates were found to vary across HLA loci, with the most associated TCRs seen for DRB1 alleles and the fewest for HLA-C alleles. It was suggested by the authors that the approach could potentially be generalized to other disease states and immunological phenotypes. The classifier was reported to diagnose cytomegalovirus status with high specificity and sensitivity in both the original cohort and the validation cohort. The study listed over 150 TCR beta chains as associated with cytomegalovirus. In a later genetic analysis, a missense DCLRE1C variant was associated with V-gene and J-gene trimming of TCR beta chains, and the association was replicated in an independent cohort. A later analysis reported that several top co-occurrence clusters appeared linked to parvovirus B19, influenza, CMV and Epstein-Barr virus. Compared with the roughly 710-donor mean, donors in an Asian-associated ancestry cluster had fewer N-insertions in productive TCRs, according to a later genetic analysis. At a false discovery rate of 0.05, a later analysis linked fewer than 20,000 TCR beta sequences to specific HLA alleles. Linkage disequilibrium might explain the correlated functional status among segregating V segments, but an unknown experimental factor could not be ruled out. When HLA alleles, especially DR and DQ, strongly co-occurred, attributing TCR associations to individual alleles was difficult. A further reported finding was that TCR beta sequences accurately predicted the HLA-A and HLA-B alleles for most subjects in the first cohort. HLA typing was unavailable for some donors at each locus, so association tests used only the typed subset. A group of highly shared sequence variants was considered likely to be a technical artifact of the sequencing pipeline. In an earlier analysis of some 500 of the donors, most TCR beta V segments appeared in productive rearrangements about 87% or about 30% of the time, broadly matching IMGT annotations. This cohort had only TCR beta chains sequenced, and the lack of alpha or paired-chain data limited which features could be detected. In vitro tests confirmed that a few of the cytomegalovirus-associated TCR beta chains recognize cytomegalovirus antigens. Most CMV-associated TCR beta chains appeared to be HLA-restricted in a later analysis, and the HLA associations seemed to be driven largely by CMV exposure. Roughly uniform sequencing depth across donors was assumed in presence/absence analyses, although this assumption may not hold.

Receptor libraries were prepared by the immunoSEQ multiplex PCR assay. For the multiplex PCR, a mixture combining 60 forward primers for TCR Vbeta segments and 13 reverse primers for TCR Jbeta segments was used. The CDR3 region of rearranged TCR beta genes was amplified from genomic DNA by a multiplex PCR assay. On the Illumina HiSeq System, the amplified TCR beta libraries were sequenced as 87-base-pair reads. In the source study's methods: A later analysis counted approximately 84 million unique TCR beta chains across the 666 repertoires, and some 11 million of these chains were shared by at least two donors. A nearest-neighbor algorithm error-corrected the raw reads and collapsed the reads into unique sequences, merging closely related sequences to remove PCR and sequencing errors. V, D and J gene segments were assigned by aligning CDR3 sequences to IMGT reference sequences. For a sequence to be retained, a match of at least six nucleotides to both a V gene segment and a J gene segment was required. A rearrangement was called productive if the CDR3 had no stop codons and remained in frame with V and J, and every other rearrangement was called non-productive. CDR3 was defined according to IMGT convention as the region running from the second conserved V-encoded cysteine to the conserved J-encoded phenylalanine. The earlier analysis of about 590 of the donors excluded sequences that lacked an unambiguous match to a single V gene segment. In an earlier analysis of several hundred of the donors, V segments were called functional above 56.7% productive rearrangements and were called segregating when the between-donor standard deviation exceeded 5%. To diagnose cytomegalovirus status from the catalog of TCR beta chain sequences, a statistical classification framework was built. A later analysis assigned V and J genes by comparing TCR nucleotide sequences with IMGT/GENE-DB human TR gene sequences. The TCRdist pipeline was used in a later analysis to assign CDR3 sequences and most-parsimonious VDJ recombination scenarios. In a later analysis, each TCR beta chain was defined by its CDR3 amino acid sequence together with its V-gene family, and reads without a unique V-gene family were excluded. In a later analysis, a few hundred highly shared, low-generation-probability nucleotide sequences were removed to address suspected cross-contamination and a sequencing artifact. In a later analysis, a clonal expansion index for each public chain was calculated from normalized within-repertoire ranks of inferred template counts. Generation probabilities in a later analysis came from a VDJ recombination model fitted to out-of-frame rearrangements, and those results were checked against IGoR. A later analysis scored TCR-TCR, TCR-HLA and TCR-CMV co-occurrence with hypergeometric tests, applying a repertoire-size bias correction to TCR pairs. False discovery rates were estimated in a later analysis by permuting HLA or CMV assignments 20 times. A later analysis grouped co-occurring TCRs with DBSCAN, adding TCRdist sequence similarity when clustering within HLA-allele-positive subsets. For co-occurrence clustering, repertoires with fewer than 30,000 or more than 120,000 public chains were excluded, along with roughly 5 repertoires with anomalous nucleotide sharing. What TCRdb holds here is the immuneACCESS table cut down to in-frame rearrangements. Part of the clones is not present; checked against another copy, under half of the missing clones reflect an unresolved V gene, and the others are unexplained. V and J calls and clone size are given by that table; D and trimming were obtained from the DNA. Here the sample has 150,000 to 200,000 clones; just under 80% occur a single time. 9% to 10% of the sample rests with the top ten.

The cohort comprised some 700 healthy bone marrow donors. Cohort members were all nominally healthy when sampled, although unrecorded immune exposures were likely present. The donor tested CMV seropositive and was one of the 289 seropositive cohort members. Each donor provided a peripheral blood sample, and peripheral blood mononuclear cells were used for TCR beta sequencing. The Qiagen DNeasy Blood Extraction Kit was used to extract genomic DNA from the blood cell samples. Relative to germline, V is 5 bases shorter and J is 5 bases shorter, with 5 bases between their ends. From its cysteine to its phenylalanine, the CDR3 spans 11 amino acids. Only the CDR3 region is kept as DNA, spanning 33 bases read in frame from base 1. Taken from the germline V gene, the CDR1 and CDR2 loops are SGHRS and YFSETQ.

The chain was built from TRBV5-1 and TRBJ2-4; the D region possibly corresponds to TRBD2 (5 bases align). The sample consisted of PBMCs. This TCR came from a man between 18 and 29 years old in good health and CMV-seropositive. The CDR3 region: CASRRENIQYF. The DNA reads TGCGCCAGCAGGAGGGAAAACATTCAGTACTTC.